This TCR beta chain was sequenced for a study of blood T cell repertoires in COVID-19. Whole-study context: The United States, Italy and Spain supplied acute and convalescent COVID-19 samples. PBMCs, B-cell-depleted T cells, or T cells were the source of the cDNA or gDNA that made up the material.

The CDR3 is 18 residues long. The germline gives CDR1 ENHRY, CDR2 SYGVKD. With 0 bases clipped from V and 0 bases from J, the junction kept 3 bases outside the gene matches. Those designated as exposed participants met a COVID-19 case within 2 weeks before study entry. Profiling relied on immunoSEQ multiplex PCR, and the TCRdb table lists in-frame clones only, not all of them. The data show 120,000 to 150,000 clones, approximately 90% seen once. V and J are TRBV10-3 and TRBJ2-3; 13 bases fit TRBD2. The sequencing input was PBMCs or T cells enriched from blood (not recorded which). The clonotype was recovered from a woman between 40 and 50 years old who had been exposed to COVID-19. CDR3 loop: CAISESGLAGASTDTQYF. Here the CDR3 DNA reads TGTGCCATCAGTGAGTCCGGACTAGCGGGAGCCAGCACAGATACGCAGTATTTT.